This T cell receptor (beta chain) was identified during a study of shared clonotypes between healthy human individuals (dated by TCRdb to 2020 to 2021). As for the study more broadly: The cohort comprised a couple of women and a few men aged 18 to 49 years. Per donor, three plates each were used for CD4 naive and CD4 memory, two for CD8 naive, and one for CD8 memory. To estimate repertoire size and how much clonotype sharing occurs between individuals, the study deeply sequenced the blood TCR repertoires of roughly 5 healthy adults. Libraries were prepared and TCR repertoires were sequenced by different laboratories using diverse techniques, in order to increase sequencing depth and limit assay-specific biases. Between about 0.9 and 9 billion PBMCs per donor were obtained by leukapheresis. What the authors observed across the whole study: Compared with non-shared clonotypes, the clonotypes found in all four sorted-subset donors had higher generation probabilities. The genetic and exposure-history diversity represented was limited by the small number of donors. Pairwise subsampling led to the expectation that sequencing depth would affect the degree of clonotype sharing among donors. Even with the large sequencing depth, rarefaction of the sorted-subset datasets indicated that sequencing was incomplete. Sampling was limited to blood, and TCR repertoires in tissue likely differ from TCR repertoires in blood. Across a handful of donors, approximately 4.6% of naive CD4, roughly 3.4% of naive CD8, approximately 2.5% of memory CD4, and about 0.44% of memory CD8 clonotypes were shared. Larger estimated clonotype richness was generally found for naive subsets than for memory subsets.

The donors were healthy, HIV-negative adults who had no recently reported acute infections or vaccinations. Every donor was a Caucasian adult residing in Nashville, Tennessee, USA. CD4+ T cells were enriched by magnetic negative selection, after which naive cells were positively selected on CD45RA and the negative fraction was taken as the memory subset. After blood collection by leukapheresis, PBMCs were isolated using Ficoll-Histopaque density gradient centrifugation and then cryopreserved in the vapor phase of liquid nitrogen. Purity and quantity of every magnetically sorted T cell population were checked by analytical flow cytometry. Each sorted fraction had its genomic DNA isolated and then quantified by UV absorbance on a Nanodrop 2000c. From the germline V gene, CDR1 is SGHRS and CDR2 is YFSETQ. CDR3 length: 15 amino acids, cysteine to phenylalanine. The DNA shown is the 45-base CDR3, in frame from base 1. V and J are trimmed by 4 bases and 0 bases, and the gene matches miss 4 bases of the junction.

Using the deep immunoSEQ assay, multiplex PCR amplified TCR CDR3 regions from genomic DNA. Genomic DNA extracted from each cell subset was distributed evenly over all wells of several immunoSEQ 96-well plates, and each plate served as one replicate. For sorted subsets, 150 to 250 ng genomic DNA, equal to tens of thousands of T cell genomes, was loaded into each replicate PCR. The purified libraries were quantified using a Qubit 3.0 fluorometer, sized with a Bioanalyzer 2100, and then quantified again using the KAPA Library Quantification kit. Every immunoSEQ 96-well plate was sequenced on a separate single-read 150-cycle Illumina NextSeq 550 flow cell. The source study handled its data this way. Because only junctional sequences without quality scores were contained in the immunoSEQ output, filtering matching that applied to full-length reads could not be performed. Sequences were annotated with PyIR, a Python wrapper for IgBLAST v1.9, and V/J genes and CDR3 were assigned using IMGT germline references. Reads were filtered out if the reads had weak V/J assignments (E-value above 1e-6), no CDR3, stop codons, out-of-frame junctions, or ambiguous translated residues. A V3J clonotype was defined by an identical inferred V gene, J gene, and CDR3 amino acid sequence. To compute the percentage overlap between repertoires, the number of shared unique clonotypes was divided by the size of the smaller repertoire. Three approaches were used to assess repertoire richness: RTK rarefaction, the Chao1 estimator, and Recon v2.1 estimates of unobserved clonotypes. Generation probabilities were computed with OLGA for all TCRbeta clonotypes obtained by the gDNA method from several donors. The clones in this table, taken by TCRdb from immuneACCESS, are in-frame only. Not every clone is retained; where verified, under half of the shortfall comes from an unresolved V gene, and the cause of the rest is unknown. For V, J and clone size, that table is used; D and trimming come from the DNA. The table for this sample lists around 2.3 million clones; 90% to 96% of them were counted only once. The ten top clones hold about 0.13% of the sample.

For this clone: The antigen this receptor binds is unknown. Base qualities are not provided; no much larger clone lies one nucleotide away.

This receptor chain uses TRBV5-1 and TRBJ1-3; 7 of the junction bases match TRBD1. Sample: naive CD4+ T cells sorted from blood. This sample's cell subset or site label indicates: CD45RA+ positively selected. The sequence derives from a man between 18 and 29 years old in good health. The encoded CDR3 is CASSIAGGSGNTIYF. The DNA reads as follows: TGCGCCAGCAGCATAGCAGGGGGCTCTGGAAACACCATATATTTT.